This T cell receptor beta chain derives from a study of cytomegalovirus exposure and HLA in healthy donors. Here immunoSEQ multiplex PCR was the method, and the copy in TCRdb shows in-frame clones only, minus some. This sample carries more than 95,000 clones, 70% to 90% of them seen once, and the ten largest clones take roughly 4.2%. The germline CDR1 and CDR2 sequences are MNHEY and SVGAGI. The CDR3 covers 14 residues. The V end lost 2 bases, the J end lost 1 base, and 8 bases lay between the germline ends. Input material: PBMCs. The chain is built from TRBV6-5 and TRBJ1-1; a possible D gene is TRBD1 (5 bases). The clonotype originates from a woman aged 18-29 years in good health and CMV-seropositive. The CDR3 bases are TGTGCCAGCAGTTACCTGGGGGGGAACACTGAAGCTTTCTTT. Its translation: CASSYLGGNTEAFF.